A single sample is the source of the 24 T cell receptor beta chains below, sequenced in a study of blood T cell repertoires in COVID-19 (dated by TCRdb to 2019 to 2021). Libraries were made using the immunoSEQ multiplex PCR assay. The source is immuneACCESS, and TCRdb retained only in-frame sequences with V and J called. Part of the clones is not carried over; for the studies checked, unresolved V genes explain less than half of this, and the remainder is unexplained. This sample has approximately 260,000 clones in its table, and about 79% of those were observed once. Of the sample, roughly a tenth is held by the ten largest clones. The sequenced sample consisted of peripheral blood. The origin of the receptors is a woman of 80 years or more with acute or convalescent COVID-19.

The rearrangement uses TRBV5-5 and TRBJ1-6, with 8 nucleotides matching TRBD1. The CDR3 is made up of 15 amino acids. Germline V lookup: CDR1 SGHKS, CDR2 YYEKEE (reference sequence). Trimming removed 0 bases from V and 6 bases from J; junction bases left unmatched: 2. The CDR3 DNA reads as TGTGCCAGCAGCTTGGAGGGGACAGGTAATTCACCCCTCCACTTT. This codes for CASSLEGTGNSPLHF.

The chain is built from TRBV5-1 and TRBJ2-6; D not certain. The V gene's germline CDR1 is SGHRS and CDR2 YFSETQ. The CDR3 is made up of 14 amino acids. With 4 bases removed from V and 0 bases from J, the gap between germline ends came to 5 bases. Written as DNA, the CDR3 is TGCGCCAGCAGCCAGGTCTCTGGGGCCAACGTCCTGACTTTC. Protein sequence: CASSQVSGANVLTF.

This rearrangement joins TRBV6-5 to TRBJ2-1, with 8 bases matching TRBD1. This CDR3 is 14 amino acids long. V dropped 4 bases and J dropped 9; count of bases not matched to a gene: 8. The germline gives CDR1 MNHEY, CDR2 SVGAGI. The CDR3 sequence: CASSLSDRAFEQFF. CDR3 in DNA: TGTGCCAGCAGTTTATCGGACAGGGCTTTTGAGCAGTTCTTC.

The genes are TRBV11-2 and TRBJ1-2; maybe TRBD1 (6 bases). This CDR3 has 17 residues. The V gene lost 1 base and the J gene lost 3 bases, with 18 bases spanning the gap. Germline V gives CDR1 SGHAT, CDR2 FQNNGV. CDR3 DNA sequence: TGTGCCAGCAGCTTAGCCCCAGTGGGGGCAAGGTACTATGGCTACACCTTC. Amino acids: CASSLAPVGARYYGYTF. Combining the CDR3 with reference TRBV11-2 and TRBJ1-2 gives the whole variable domain EAGVAQSPRYKIIEKRQSVAFWCNPISGHATLYWYQQILGQGPKLLIQFQNNGVVDDSQLPKDRFSAERLKGVDSTLKIQPAKLEDSAVYLCASSLAPVGARYYGYTFGSGTRLTVV.

V gene TRBV4-1 combines with J gene TRBJ2-5; TRBD1 is a possible D gene (5 bases). Trimming left V 1 base short and J 0 bases short, with 15 bases between. CDR1 is MGHRA and CDR2 is YSYEKL in the germline V gene. The CDR3 runs 17 residues. The CDR3 sequence is CASSQVTDETNQETQYF. For the CDR3, the DNA is TGCGCCAGCAGCCAAGTGACAGACGAAACCAACCAAGAGACCCAGTACTTC.

The gene calls are TRBV19 and TRBJ2-1; 9 bases are shared with TRBD2. CDR1 LNHDA and CDR2 SQIVND come from the germline V gene (reference sequence). J gave up 6 bases and V 7 bases, and 10 bases lay outside the gene matches. CDR3 length equals 15 residues. The CDR3 region has the DNA TGTGCCAGTAATATGATAGCGGGGGCCCTCAATGAGCAGTTCTTC. Protein sequence: CASNMIAGALNEQFF. The entire variable domain, with the rest obtained from reference TRBV19 and TRBJ2-1, is as follows: DGGITQSPKYLFRKEGQNVTLSCEQNLNHDAMYWYRQDPGQGLRLIYYSQIVNDFQKGDIAEGYSVSREKKESFPLTVTSAQKNPTAFYLCASNMIAGALNEQFFGPGTRLTVL.

The CDR3 loop reads CASSSTGVPYEQFF. CDR3 nucleotide sequence: TGTGCCAGCAGCTCGACAGGGGTTCCATACGAGCAGTTCTTC. The chain recombines TRBV11-2 with TRBJ2-1, with TRBD1 identical over 8 bases. Germline CDR1 reads SGHAT; CDR2 reads FQNNGV. The trim removed 4 bases at V and 10 bases at J, leaving 9 bases unmatched. The CDR3 loop spans 14 amino acids. Supplemented by reference TRBV11-2 and TRBJ2-1, the full variable domain reads EAGVAQSPRYKIIEKRQSVAFWCNPISGHATLYWYQQILGQGPKLLIQFQNNGVVDDSQLPKDRFSAERLKGVDSTLKIQPAKLEDSAVYLCASSSTGVPYEQFFGPGTRLTVL.

J is TRBJ2-7 and V is TRBV2, with TRBD1 matching 7 bases. The trim removed 11 bases at V and 2 bases at J, leaving 15 bases unmatched. Germline-derived CDR1 and CDR2 are SNHLY and FYNNEI. The CDR3 has 15 residues. The CDR3 here is CAGARQGPGAYEQYF. CDR3 bases: TGTGCCGGGGCCAGACAGGGTCCTGGCGCCTACGAGCAGTACTTC.

The chain is built from TRBV9 and TRBJ2-1; 8 bases align to TRBD2. J lost 6 bases, V lost 7 bases, and 12 bases had no gene match. Germline V lookup: CDR1 SGDLS, CDR2 YYNGEE. The CDR3 length is 15 residues. CDR3 amino acids: CASSYRGGISNEQFF. The CDR3 coding sequence is TGTGCCAGCTCCTACCGGGGGGGGATCAGCAATGAGCAGTTCTTC.

This clone was seen just once. The rearrangement uses TRBV5-4 and TRBJ1-4, with a tentative D call TRBD1 (6 bases). Germline lookup yields CDR1 SGHNT and CDR2 YYREEE (reference sequence). The CDR3 has 15 residues. V was cut by 0 bases and J by 7 bases, with 13 bases left in between. The CDR3 DNA is TGTGCCAGCAGCTTGGATACAGGGAAGGCTGAAAAACTGTTTTTT. As protein: CASSLDTGKAEKLFF.

The V gene is TRBV27, the J gene TRBJ2-5; unclear D gene. V was shortened by 4 bases and J by 5 bases, with 11 bases between the two germline ends. The CDR3 runs 13 residues. The germline V gene has CDR1 MNHEY and CDR2 SMNVEV (reference sequence). The CDR3 loop reads CASSSTWWETQYF. CDR3 in DNA: TGTGCCAGCAGTTCCACTTGGTGGGAGACCCAGTACTTC.

V gene TRBV3-1 (or the pseudogene TRBV3-2) combines with J gene TRBJ2-3; 13 bases align to TRBD2. This CDR3 contains 15 residues. Trimming removed 6 bases from V and 6 bases from J; junction bases left unmatched: 6. Germline V gives CDR1 LGHDT, CDR2 YNNKEL (reference sequence). The CDR3 coding sequence is TGTGCCAGCAGTCTAGGACTAGCGGGGGTGGATACGCAGTATTTT. It translates to CASSLGLAGVDTQYF.

This chain connects TRBV2 to TRBJ1-2; the match to TRBD1 covers 12 bases. Germline CDR1 is SNHLY and CDR2 is FYNNEI. After removal of 7 bases from V and 3 bases from J, the junction contained 6 bases not matched to a gene. The CDR3 sequence is 15 residues long. CDR3 sequence reads: CASTRDRGRDYGYTF. The CDR3 DNA sequence: TGTGCCAGCACCCGGGACAGGGGGCGCGACTATGGCTACACCTTC.

This sequence joins TRBV6-5 and TRBJ1-1; D not certain. With 10 bases removed from V and 1 base from J, the gap between germline ends came to 10 bases. The length of the CDR3 is 12 residues. Germline assignment: CDR1 MNHEY and CDR2 SVGAGI. This CDR3 reads CAIHPWNTEAFF. Here the CDR3 DNA reads TGTGCCATACACCCCTGGAACACTGAAGCTTTCTTT.

The chain uses TRBV21-1 and TRBJ2-5; TRBD1 reflects the table's D call only, with no check against the DNA. TRBV21-1 is shown as a pseudogene. The CDR3 sequence is 17 residues long. The CDR3 bases are TGTGCCAGCAGCAAAGAGAGGGGGACAGGGGGTCGAGAGACCCAGTACTTC. This sequence encodes CASSKERGTGGRETQYF.

The chain joins TRBV5-4 to TRBJ2-1, with TRBD2 matching over 8 bases. V shed 2 bases and J 5 bases; nucleotides not matched to a gene: 6. CDR3 length: 15 residues. Germline V gene lookup returns CDR1 SGHNT and CDR2 YYREEE (reference sequence). The CDR3: CASSFYGGANNEQFF. The DNA for the CDR3 is TGTGCCAGCAGCTTTTACGGGGGGGCAAACAATGAGCAGTTCTTC.

CDR3 in amino acids: CASSLSGITGELFF. CDR3 coding DNA: TGCGCCAGCAGCTTGTCAGGGATCACCGGGGAGCTGTTTTTT. This sequence joins TRBV5-1 and TRBJ2-2; weak D call: TRBD1 (5 bases). The CDR3 is 14 residues long. V was cut by 1 base and J by 4 bases, with 8 bases left in between. Germline V lookup: CDR1 SGHRS, CDR2 YFSETQ.

This sequence joins TRBV29-1 and TRBJ2-6, with 10 bases fitting TRBD1. CDR3 length equals 17 residues. The ends lost 7 bases at V and 4 bases at J; junction bases unmatched: 13. Looked up from germline, CDR1 is SQVTM and CDR2 is ANQGSEA. In DNA, the CDR3 is TGCAGCGCCAAGTCCCGGGACAGGGGCGACGGGGCCAACGTCCTGACTTTC. Amino acids: CSAKSRDRGDGANVLTF.

This chain links TRBV28 with TRBJ2-4, with a tentative D call TRBD1 (5 bases). The germline gives CDR1 MDHEN, CDR2 SYDVKM. The V gene lost 4 bases and the J gene lost 2 bases, with 12 bases spanning the gap. This CDR3 has 15 residues. The CDR3 is CASSSPTVSKNIQYF. DNA for the CDR3: TGTGCCAGCAGTTCGCCGACAGTATCCAAAAACATTCAGTACTTC.

The chain links TRBV12-2 to TRBJ1-2; the table's D call of TRBD1 was not tested on the DNA. TRBV12-2 is annotated as a pseudogene. The CDR3 is 19 amino acids. The CDR3: CASRPTGRTDTFINYGYTF. DNA of the CDR3: TGTGCAAGTCGCCCAACCGGGCGGACAGACACCTTCATTAACTATGGCTACACCTTC.

The DNA of the CDR3 is TGTGCCAGCAGCTTGGGACGGGGACTAGCGATCCAAGAGACCCAGTACTTC. It is translated as CASSLGRGLAIQETQYF. The chain combines TRBV5-6 with TRBJ2-5; 10 positions match TRBD2. The CDR3 is 17 amino acids. V was clipped by 0 bases and J by 1 base; unmatched bases: 6. Germline-derived CDR1 and CDR2 are SGHDT and YYEEEE.

The chain is built from TRBV11-3 and TRBJ2-1; TRBD1 matches at 7 bases. With 5 bases clipped from V and 0 bases from J, the junction kept 1 base outside the gene matches. The CDR3 extends over 14 amino acids. The germline V gene has CDR1 SGHNT and CDR2 YENEEA. CDR3 in DNA: TGTGCCAGCAGCCCAGGGGGCTCCTACAATGAGCAGTTCTTC. The encoded protein is CASSPGGSYNEQFF.

This clone was counted once. The chain joins TRBV7-8 to TRBJ2-3; maybe TRBD2 (9 bases). Germline lookup yields CDR1 SGHVS and CDR2 FQNEAQ. The CDR3 is 13 amino acids. Trimming took off 5 bases at V and 14 bases at J, with 20 bases between the two ends. CDR3 loop: CASSHAGGGRGYF. The CDR3 DNA follows: TGTGCCAGCAGCCACGCAGGGGGCGGGAGGGGGTATTTT.

The gene calls are TRBV2 and TRBJ1-4; no reliable D call. The ends were cut back, 8 bases at V and 2 bases at J, with 15 bases in the middle. From germline, CDR1 is SNHLY and CDR2 FYNNEI. The CDR3 runs to 15 residues. The CDR3 loop is CASCGEAGTNEKLFF. The DNA for the CDR3 is TGTGCCAGCTGCGGGGAGGCCGGGACTAATGAAAAACTGTTTTTT.